This T cell receptor (beta chain) came from a study of T-cell memory formation after mild COVID-19. Study at large: TCR clusters showed largely donor specificity. Broader study findings: Among clones contracting day 15 to 85, CD4/CD8 was balanced, whereas later expanders leaned CD4+. Nothing confirmed that second-wave clones peaking on day 37 were specific for SARS-CoV-2. In pre-infection memory, a portion of responding clones appeared, which suggested that cross-reactive memory joined.

With regard to this clonotype: The antigen remains unidentified.

From germline, CDR1 is SNHLY and CDR2 FYNNEI. V lost 0 bases to trimming and J lost 4 bases, with 9 bases between them. The length of the CDR3 is 14 residues. TCRdb reanalysed the 5' RACE reads using MiXCR and keeps one entry per CDR3 protein. Among about 340,000 distinct CDR3 sequences listed, more than 15% were seen once. The chain recombines TRBV2 with TRBJ1-1; D unresolved. Input material: PBMCs or a T cell subset sorted from them (not recorded which). The sequence was obtained from a man aged 18 to 30 who had mild COVID-19 (a few samples of this study predate the infection). Cell type and time point are not known. DNA for the CDR3: TGTGCCAGCAGTGAAGCGCTCCGGGGCACTGAAGCTTTCTTT. This codes for CASSEALRGTEAFF. Variable domain in full (rest from reference TRBV2 and TRBJ1-1): EPEVTQTPSHQVTQMGQEVILRCVPISNHLYFYWYRQILGQKVEFLVSFYNNEISEKSEIFDDQFSVERPDGSNFTLKIRSTKLEDSAMYFCASSEALRGTEAFFGQGTRLTVV.